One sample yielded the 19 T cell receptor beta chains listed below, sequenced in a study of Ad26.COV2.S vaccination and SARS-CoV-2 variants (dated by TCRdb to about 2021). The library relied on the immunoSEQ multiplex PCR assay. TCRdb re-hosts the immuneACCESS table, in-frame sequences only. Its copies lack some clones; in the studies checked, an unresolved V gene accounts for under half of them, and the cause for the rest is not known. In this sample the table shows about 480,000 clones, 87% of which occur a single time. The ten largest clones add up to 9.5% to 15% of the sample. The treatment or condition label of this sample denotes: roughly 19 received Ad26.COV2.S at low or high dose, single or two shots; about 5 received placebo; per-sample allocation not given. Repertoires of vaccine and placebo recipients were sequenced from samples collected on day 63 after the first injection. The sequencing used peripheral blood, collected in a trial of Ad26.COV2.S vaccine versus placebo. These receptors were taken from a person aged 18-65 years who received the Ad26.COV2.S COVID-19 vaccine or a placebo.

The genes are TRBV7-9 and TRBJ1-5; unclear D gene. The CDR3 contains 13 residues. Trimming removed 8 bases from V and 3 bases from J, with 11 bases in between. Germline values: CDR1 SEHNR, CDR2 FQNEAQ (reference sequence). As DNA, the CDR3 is TGTGCCAGCGGCGGGCCCCCCAATCAGCCCCAGCATTTT. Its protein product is CASGGPPNQPQHF.

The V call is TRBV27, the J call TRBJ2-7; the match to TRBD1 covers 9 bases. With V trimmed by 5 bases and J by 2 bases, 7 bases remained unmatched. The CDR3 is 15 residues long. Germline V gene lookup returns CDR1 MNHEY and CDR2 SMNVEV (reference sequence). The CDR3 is CASSPYRGPTYEQYF. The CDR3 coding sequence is TGTGCCAGCAGTCCCTACAGGGGGCCCACCTACGAGCAGTACTTC.

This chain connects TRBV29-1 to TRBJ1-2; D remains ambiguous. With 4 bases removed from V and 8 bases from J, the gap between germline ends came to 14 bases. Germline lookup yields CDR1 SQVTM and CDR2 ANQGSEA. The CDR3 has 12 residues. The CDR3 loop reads CSVGPGTKGYTF. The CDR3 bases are TGCAGCGTTGGCCCAGGTACCAAGGGCTACACCTTC.

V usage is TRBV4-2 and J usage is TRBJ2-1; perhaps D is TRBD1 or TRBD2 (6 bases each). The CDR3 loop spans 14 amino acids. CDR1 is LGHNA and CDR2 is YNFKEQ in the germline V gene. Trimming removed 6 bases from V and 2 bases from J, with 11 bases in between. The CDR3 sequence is CASRCGTTYNEQFF. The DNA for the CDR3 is TGTGCCAGCAGGTGCGGGACAACCTACAATGAGCAGTTCTTC.

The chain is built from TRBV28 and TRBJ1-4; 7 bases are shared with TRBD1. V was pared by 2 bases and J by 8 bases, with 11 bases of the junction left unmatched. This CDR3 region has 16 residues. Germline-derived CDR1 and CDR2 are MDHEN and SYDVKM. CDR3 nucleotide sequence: TGTGCCAGCAGTTTACGGGACAGTTTCGTTAGGGAAAAACTGTTTTTT. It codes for CASSLRDSFVREKLFF. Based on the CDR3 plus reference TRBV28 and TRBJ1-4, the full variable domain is DVKVTQSSRYLVKRTGEKVFLECVQDMDHENMFWYRQDPGLGLRLIYFSYDVKMKEKGDIPEGYSVSREKKERFSLILESASTNQTSMYLCASSLRDSFVREKLFFGSGTQLSVL.

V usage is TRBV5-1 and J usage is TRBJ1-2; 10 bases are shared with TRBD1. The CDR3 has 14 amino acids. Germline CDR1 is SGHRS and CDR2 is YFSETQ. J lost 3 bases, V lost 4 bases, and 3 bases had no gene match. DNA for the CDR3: TGCGCCAGCAGCCCCGGGACAGGGGACTATGGCTACACCTTC. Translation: CASSPGTGDYGYTF.

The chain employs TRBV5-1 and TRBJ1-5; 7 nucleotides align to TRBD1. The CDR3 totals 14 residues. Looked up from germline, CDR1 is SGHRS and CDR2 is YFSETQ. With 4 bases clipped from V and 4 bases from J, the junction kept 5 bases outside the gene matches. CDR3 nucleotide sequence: TGCGCCAGCAGCCAGACAGGGCCTAATCAGCCCCAGCATTTT. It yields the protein CASSQTGPNQPQHF.

The CDR3: CASSQGDRATDTQYF. The CDR3 nucleotides read TGTGCCAGCAGCCAGGGGGACAGGGCTACAGATACGCAGTATTTT. The gene calls are TRBV14 and TRBJ2-3, with 9 bases identical to TRBD1. Per the germline V gene, CDR1 is SGHDN and CDR2 is FVKESK. V trimming: 3 bases; J trimming: 3 bases; junction bases outside the gene matches: 4. This CDR3 comprises 15 residues.

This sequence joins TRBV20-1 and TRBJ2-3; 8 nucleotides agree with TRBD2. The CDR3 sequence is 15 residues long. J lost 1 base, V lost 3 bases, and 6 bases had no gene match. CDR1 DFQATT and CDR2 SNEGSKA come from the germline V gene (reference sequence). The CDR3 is CSASLAGGGTDTQYF. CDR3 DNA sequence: TGCAGTGCTAGTCTCGCGGGAGGTGGCACAGATACGCAGTATTTT.

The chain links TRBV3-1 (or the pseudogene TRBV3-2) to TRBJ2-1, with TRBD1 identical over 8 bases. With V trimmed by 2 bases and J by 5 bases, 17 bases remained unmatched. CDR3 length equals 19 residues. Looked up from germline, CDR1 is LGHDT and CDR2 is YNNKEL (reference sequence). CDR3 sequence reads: CASSQIPGGNVPPHNEQFF. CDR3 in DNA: TGTGCCAGCAGCCAAATCCCAGGGGGCAATGTCCCCCCCCACAATGAGCAGTTCTTC.

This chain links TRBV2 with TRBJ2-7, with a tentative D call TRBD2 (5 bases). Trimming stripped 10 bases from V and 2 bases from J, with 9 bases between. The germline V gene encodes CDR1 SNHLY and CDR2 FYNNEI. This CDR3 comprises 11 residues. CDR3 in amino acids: CAIGLAYEQYF. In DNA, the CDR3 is TGTGCCATCGGACTGGCCTACGAGCAGTACTTC.

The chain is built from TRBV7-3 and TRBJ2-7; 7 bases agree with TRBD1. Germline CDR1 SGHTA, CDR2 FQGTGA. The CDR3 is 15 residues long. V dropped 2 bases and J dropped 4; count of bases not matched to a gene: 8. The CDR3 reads CASSLAGGAGYEQYF. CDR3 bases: TGTGCCAGCAGCTTAGCAGGGGGTGCTGGGTACGAGCAGTACTTC.

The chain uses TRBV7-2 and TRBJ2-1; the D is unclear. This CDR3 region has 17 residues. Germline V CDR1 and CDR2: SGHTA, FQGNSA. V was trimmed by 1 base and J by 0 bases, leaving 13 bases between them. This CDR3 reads CASSLVLHGGSYNEQFF. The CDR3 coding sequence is TGTGCCAGCAGCTTAGTCCTCCACGGTGGCTCCTACAATGAGCAGTTCTTC.

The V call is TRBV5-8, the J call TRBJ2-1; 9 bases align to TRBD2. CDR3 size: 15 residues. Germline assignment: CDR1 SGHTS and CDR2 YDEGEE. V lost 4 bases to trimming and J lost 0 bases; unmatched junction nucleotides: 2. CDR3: CASSLAGSSYNEQFF. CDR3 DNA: TGTGCCAGCAGCCTAGCGGGGAGCTCCTACAATGAGCAGTTCTTC.

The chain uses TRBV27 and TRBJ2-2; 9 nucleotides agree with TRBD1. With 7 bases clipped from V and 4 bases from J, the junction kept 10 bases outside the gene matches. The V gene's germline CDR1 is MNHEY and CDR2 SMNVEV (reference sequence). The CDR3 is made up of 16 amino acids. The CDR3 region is CASKIQGAVGTGELFF. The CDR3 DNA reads TGTGCCAGCAAAATACAGGGGGCAGTAGGCACCGGGGAGCTGTTTTTT.

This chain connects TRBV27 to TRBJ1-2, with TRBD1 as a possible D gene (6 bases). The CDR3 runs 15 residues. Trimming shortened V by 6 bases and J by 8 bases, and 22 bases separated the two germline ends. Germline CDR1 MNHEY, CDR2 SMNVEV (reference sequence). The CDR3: CASRSSGTLGGGYTF. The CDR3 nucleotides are TGTGCCAGCAGGTCTTCCGGGACACTAGGTGGGGGCTACACCTTC.

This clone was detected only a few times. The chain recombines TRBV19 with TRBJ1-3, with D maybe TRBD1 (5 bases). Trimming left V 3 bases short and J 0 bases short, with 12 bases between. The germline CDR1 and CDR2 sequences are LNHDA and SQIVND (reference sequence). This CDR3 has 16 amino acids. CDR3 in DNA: TGTGCCAGTAGTATCGGGGCAGGGCCCTCTGGAAACACCATATATTTT. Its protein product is CASSIGAGPSGNTIYF.

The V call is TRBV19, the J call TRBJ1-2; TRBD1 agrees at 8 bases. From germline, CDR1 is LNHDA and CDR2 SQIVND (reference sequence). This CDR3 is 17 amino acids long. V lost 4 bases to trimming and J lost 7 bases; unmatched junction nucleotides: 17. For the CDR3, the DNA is TGTGCCAGTAGTACTGCCGGGACAGGTATGACCTCCGGTGGCTACACCTTC. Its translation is CASSTAGTGMTSGGYTF. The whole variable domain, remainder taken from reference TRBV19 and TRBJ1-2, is DGGITQSPKYLFRKEGQNVTLSCEQNLNHDAMYWYRQDPGQGLRLIYYSQIVNDFQKGDIAEGYSVSREKKESFPLTVTSAQKNPTAFYLCASSTAGTGMTSGGYTFGSGTRLTVV.

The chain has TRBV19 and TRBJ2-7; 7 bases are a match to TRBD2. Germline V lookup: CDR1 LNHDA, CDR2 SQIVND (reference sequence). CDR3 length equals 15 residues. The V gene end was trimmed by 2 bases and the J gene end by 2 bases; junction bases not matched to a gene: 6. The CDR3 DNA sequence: TGTGCCAGTAGTATACTTGCGGGAGAGGCCTACGAGCAGTACTTC. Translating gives CASSILAGEAYEQYF. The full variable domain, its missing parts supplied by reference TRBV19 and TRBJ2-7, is DGGITQSPKYLFRKEGQNVTLSCEQNLNHDAMYWYRQDPGQGLRLIYYSQIVNDFQKGDIAEGYSVSREKKESFPLTVTSAQKNPTAFYLCASSILAGEAYEQYFGPGTRLTVT.